The 21 T cell receptor beta chains reported below all come from one sample, sequenced in a study of technical replicates of blood from a handful of donors. The assay was immunoSEQ multiplex PCR, and TCRdb's table has in-frame clones only and misses some. The profile shows 40,000 to 60,000 clones, about 90% of them singletons. The material sequenced was PBMCs. These receptors came from a human donor in good health. Some clones in this sample may be carry-over from other donors' samples.

V is TRBV6-5 and J is TRBJ2-3; D gene unclear. The V gene's germline CDR1 is MNHEY and CDR2 SVGAGI. The CDR3 has 15 amino acids. The V gene lost 6 bases and the J gene lost 5 bases, with 18 bases spanning the gap. CDR3 in DNA: TGTGCCAGCAGACTCCTCCGTGCAGGCAAAGATACGCAGTATTTT. This translates into CASRLLRAGKDTQYF.

By its share, this clone is medium-sized (0.01 to 0.1%). This sequence joins TRBV7-9 and TRBJ1-6; weak D call: TRBD1 (6 bases). V gave up 4 bases and J gave up 6 bases, with 13 bases separating them. CDR1 SEHNR and CDR2 FQNEAQ come from the germline V gene (reference sequence). This CDR3 is built from 15 residues. CDR3 DNA: TGTGCCAGCAGCTCCGCAGGGGAATTTAATTCACCCCTCCACTTT. Protein sequence: CASSSAGEFNSPLHF. The full variable domain, with the rest looked up from reference TRBV7-9 and TRBJ1-6, is DTGVSQNPRHKITKRGQNVTFRCDPISEHNRLYWYRQTLGQGPEFLTYFQNEAQLEKSRLLSDRFSAERPKGSFSTLEIQRTEQGDSAMYLCASSSAGEFNSPLHFGNGTRLTVT.

CDR3 coding DNA: TGTGCCAGCAGGGAACGGGACACACCCTATGGCTACACCTTC. Translating gives CASRERDTPYGYTF. The rearrangement links TRBV2 to TRBJ1-2, with D possibly TRBD1 on 6 matching bases. CDR1 and CDR2 from the germline V gene are SNHLY and FYNNEI. The CDR3 runs to 14 residues. The ends were cut back, 6 bases at V and 4 bases at J, with 15 bases in the middle.

The V and J genes are TRBV4-3 and TRBJ1-2; 8 bases are shared with TRBD1. This CDR3 has 15 amino acids. Germline V CDR1 and CDR2: LGHNA, YSLEER. V gave up 4 bases and J gave up 0 bases; unmatched junction bases: 4. CDR3 nucleotides: TGCGCCAGCAGCCCGCCGGGACAGGCTAACTATGGCTACACCTTC. Amino acid sequence: CASSPPGQANYGYTF.

The V call is TRBV27, the J call TRBJ2-7; weak D call: TRBD2 (7 bases). CDR1 is MNHEY and CDR2 is SMNVEV in the germline V gene (reference sequence). The CDR3 sequence is 17 residues long. V gave up 0 bases and J gave up 5 bases, with 20 bases separating them. DNA of the CDR3: TGTGCCAGCAGTTTATCACGGGTGGGGGGGGCAACCCACGAGCAGTACTTC. This sequence encodes CASSLSRVGGATHEQYF.

V and J are TRBV29-1 and TRBJ2-1, with 12 bases that match TRBD2. Germline CDR1 is SQVTM and CDR2 is ANQGSEA. Trimming removed 6 bases from V and 0 bases from J; junction bases left unmatched: 12. CDR3 size: 18 residues. In DNA, the CDR3 is TGCAGCGTCGGGACTAGCGGGTGGGCGACGAGCTCCTACAATGAGCAGTTCTTC. Protein: CSVGTSGWATSSYNEQFF.

The CDR3 is CASSQEGREDTDTQYF. The CDR3 DNA follows: TGTGCCAGCAGCCAAGAAGGCAGGGAGGACACAGATACGCAGTATTTT. This chain connects TRBV4-2 to TRBJ2-3; weak D call: TRBD2 (6 bases). The CDR3 has 16 amino acids. Germline V gene data show CDR1 as LGHNA and CDR2 as YNFKEQ. The V and J ends lost 0 bases and 2 bases respectively, with 12 bases between them.

The sample holds a few counts of this clone. This chain connects TRBV19 to TRBJ2-2, with TRBD2 identical over 9 bases. V was clipped by 5 bases and J by 1 base; unmatched bases: 8. Germline CDR1 reads LNHDA; CDR2 reads SQIVND (reference sequence). The CDR3 is made up of 17 amino acids. The CDR3 bases are TGTGCCAGTAGTCCCGTACGCGGGGGGGGGAACACCGGGGAGCTGTTTTTT. Translating gives CASSPVRGGGNTGELFF.

The J gene is TRBJ1-4, the V gene TRBV2, with 9 bases identical to TRBD1. This CDR3 spans 15 amino acids. CDR1 SNHLY and CDR2 FYNNEI come from the germline V gene. V dropped 8 bases and J dropped 4; count of bases not matched to a gene: 8. The CDR3 DNA is TGTGCCAGCCGAGACAGGGGGTACCTTAATGAAAAACTGTTTTTT. Translation: CASRDRGYLNEKLFF.

The V and J genes are TRBV27 and TRBJ2-7; 15 nucleotides line up with TRBD2. V gave up 7 bases and J gave up 0 bases; unmatched junction bases: 7. Germline V lookup: CDR1 MNHEY, CDR2 SMNVEV (reference sequence). The CDR3 runs to 17 residues. The CDR3 DNA follows: TGTGCCAGCAAAAGGACTAGCGGGGGGGCCAGCTCCTACGAGCAGTACTTC. Protein sequence: CASKRTSGGASSYEQYF.

The chain combines TRBV5-1 with TRBJ2-5; 8 nucleotides agree with TRBD2. In germline, CDR1 is SGHRS, CDR2 YFSETQ. This CDR3 spans 15 amino acids. The V and J ends lost 0 bases and 2 bases, in that order; junction bases with no gene match: 3. CDR3 region: CASSLVAGGQETQYF. Written as DNA, the CDR3 is TGCGCCAGCAGCTTGGTTGCGGGAGGACAAGAGACCCAGTACTTC.

The rearrangement links TRBV15 to TRBJ2-4; the match to TRBD1 covers 7 bases. This CDR3 comprises 14 residues. Germline CDR1 is LNHNV and CDR2 is YYDKDF (reference sequence). V shed 0 bases, J shed 5 bases, and the junction held 1 base outside the gene matches. CDR3 DNA: TGTGCCACCAGCAGAGACGGACAGGAAAACATTCAGTACTTC. It yields the protein CATSRDGQENIQYF.

The chain is built from TRBV19 and TRBJ2-5, with 11 bases matching TRBD1. V shed 5 bases and J 5 bases; nucleotides not matched to a gene: 7. The CDR3 has 15 residues. Germline CDR1 reads LNHDA; CDR2 reads SQIVND (reference sequence). Here the CDR3 reads CASSPRTGGMETQYF. The CDR3 region has the DNA TGTGCCAGTAGTCCCCGGACAGGGGGCATGGAGACCCAGTACTTC.

The chain couples TRBV7-2 to TRBJ2-3; TRBD2 matches 7 bases. J gave up 3 bases and V 4 bases, and 7 bases lay outside the gene matches. Germline V gene sequence: CDR1 SGHTA, CDR2 FQGNSA. CDR3 size: 15 residues. CDR3 protein: CASSSAAGETDTQYF. The CDR3 nucleotides are TGTGCCAGCAGCTCAGCGGCGGGGGAGACAGATACGCAGTATTTT.

The chain recombines TRBV27 with TRBJ2-7; perhaps TRBD1 as D (5 bases). CDR1 and CDR2 (germline): MNHEY, SMNVEV (reference sequence). This CDR3 contains 14 residues. Trimming took off 5 bases at V and 4 bases at J, with 15 bases between the two ends. The DNA of the CDR3 is TGTGCCAGCAGTCCCCAGCCCCAGGGTTACGAGCAGTACTTC. It translates to CASSPQPQGYEQYF.

The rearrangement uses TRBV6-5 and TRBJ2-1; D is undetermined. Trimming removed 2 bases from V and 6 bases from J, with 8 bases in between. The CDR3 spans 13 residues. The germline V gene has CDR1 MNHEY and CDR2 SVGAGI. The CDR3 coding sequence is TGTGCCAGCAGTTACGGCCCGGGCAATGAGCAGTTCTTC. It encodes CASSYGPGNEQFF.

The chain employs TRBV7-6 and TRBJ2-3; a possible D gene is TRBD2 (5 bases). Germline loops: CDR1 SGHVS, CDR2 FNYEAQ. V lost 5 bases and J 3 bases, leaving 12 bases between the germline ends. The CDR3 contains 14 residues. The CDR3 here is CASSPIGITDTQYF. In DNA form, the CDR3 reads TGTGCCAGCAGCCCTATCGGGATTACAGATACGCAGTATTTT. The full variable domain, with the rest looked up from reference TRBV7-6 and TRBJ2-3, is GAGVSQSPRYKVTKRGQDVALRCDPISGHVSLYWYRQALGQGPEFLTYFNYEAQQDKSGLPNDRFSAERPEGSISTLTIQRTEQRDSAMYRCASSPIGITDTQYFGPGTRLTVL.

This clone is a singleton in its sample. The J gene is TRBJ2-3, the V gene TRBV2; a weak D match, TRBD1 (6 bases). CDR1 is SNHLY and CDR2 is FYNNEI in the germline V gene. Trimming removed 6 bases at V and 4 bases at J, with 20 bases between. The CDR3 has 16 residues. The CDR3 is CASSYRQALAPDTQYF. Here the CDR3 DNA reads TGTGCCAGCAGCTACCGACAGGCCCTTGCGCCAGATACGCAGTATTTT.

The chain links TRBV5-6 to TRBJ2-1; TRBD1 matches 8 bases. Germline-derived CDR1 and CDR2 are SGHDT and YYEEEE. V trimming: 3 bases; J trimming: 5 bases; junction bases outside the gene matches: 7. The CDR3 sequence is 15 residues long. CDR3 DNA: TGTGCCAGCAGCTATGGGGCAGGGGGCCACAATGAGCAGTTCTTC. This codes for CASSYGAGGHNEQFF. The full variable domain, completed using reference TRBV5-6 and TRBJ2-1, is DAGVTQSPTHLIKTRGQQVTLRCSPKSGHDTVSWYQQALGQGPQFIFQYYEEEERQRGNFPDRFSGHQFPNYSSELNVNALLLGDSALYLCASSYGAGGHNEQFFGPGTRLTVL.

This rearrangement joins TRBV19 to TRBJ2-7, with D maybe TRBD2 (6 bases). V gave up 5 bases and J gave up 2 bases, with 16 bases separating them. Germline V gene sequence: CDR1 LNHDA, CDR2 SQIVND (reference sequence). The CDR3 spans 15 residues. The CDR3 sequence is CASSQSGLRAYEQYF. For the CDR3, the DNA is TGTGCCAGTAGTCAATCGGGACTCAGAGCCTACGAGCAGTACTTC.

This rearrangement joins TRBV4-3 to TRBJ2-3; maybe TRBD1 (6 bases). The CDR3 length is 13 residues. The germline V and J ends were trimmed by 0 bases and 7 bases, with 8 bases remaining between them. Germline assignment: CDR1 LGHNA and CDR2 YSLEER. In DNA, the CDR3 is TGCGCCAGCAGCCAAGAGGGGGCGTATACGCAGTATTTT. Encoded protein: CASSQEGAYTQYF.